The 32 T cell receptor beta chains presented below share a single source sample, sequenced in a study of T cell repertoires and Cas9 in healthy adults. Produced via immunoSEQ multiplex PCR; TCRdb's table is partial and in-frame only. The sample lists some 21,000 clones, roughly nine tenths occurring once. The sequencing sample was made of CD4+ effector T cells (CD127+, CD25-, CD137-, CD154-) from PBMCs; culture status not recorded. These receptors came from a human donor in good health.

CDR3 amino acids: CASSSGQASTDTQYF. For the CDR3, the DNA is TGCGCCAGCAGCTCGGGACAGGCTAGCACAGATACGCAGTATTTT. The chain couples TRBV5-1 to TRBJ2-3; 8 nucleotides match TRBD1. The germline V gene has CDR1 SGHRS and CDR2 YFSETQ. The CDR3 has 15 amino acids. Trimming removed 3 bases from V and 0 bases from J; junction bases left unmatched: 3.

This chain uses TRBV2 with TRBJ2-3; perhaps D is TRBD1 or TRBD2 (5 bases each). The CDR3 contains 15 residues. CDR1 SNHLY and CDR2 FYNNEI come from the germline V gene. Deletions cut 6 bases from V and 1 base from J, with 14 bases between. This CDR3 reads CASSRRDPRTDTQYF. The CDR3 nucleotides read TGTGCCAGCAGCCGCAGGGACCCGCGCACAGATACGCAGTATTTT.

The V and J genes are TRBV11-2 and TRBJ2-7; 8 bases agree with TRBD2. This CDR3 comprises 15 residues. Trimming removed 6 bases from V and 2 bases from J; junction bases left unmatched: 9. The germline V gene encodes CDR1 SGHAT and CDR2 FQNNGV. The chain's CDR3 is CASRGLATTTYEQYF. The DNA of the CDR3 is TGTGCCAGCAGAGGACTAGCCACGACAACCTACGAGCAGTACTTC.

The V call is TRBV18, the J call TRBJ1-1, with 7 bases that match TRBD1. With V trimmed by 3 bases and J by 0 bases, 10 bases remained unmatched. Germline CDR1 is KGHSH and CDR2 is LQKENI. The CDR3 sequence is 17 residues long. CDR3 DNA sequence: TGTGCCAGCTCACCGCCGGGACAGAGAAACATGAACACTGAAGCTTTCTTT. Encoded protein: CASSPPGQRNMNTEAFF.

A word on this clone: One end of the junction is discordant with germline, which a read error may explain. The chain recombines TRBV5-4 with TRBJ1-4; D may be TRBD1 (5 bases). The germline CDR1 and CDR2 sequences are SGHNT and YYREEE (reference sequence). The CDR3 consists of 16 residues. CDR3 DNA: TGTGCCAGCAGCCCCGCTTCGGGGGTAAGAAATGAAAAACTGCTTTTT. This gives the protein CASSPASGVRNEKLLF.

J is TRBJ1-5 and V is TRBV5-1, with TRBD1 as a possible D gene (6 bases). The CDR3 is 15 residues long. Per the germline V gene, CDR1 is SGHRS and CDR2 is YFSETQ. Trimming removed 0 bases at V and 7 bases at J, with 14 bases between. CDR3 bases: TGCGCCAGCAGCTTGGAAGGGGGGTTGGAACAGCCCCAGCATTTT. This translates into CASSLEGGLEQPQHF.

CDR3 DNA sequence: TGTGCCAGCAACCAAAGGGCAGACAGGGGAGGGCGCTTTAATGAAAAACTGTTTTTT. Protein product: CASNQRADRGGRFNEKLFF. The rearrangement uses TRBV6-4 and TRBJ1-4; 8 bases align to TRBD1. The CDR3 spans 19 residues. Germline lookup yields CDR1 MRHNA and CDR2 SNTAGT. J gave up 4 bases and V 7 bases, and 20 bases lay outside the gene matches.

The CDR3 region has the DNA TGTGCCAGCAGCTTAAGGGGCGGGGGCGTTGAGACCCAGTACTTC. It encodes CASSLRGGGVETQYF. The chain links TRBV11-2 to TRBJ2-5; D is possibly TRBD2 (7 bases). Germline CDR1 is SGHAT and CDR2 is FQNNGV. This CDR3 has 15 residues. V lost 2 bases to trimming and J lost 5 bases, with 15 bases between them.

The chain recombines TRBV9 with TRBJ2-7, with a weak D call TRBD1 (6 bases). The CDR3 runs to 15 residues. V shed 0 bases and J shed 2 bases, with 12 bases lying between them. Germline CDR1 is SGDLS and CDR2 is YYNGEE. CDR3 residues: CASSVAPDRAYEQYF. CDR3 sequence (DNA): TGTGCCAGCAGCGTAGCCCCGGACAGAGCCTACGAGCAGTACTTC.

The CDR3 nucleotides read TGTGCCAGCAGTGAAGAGACTAGCGGGGGGGTATACTCCTACGAGCAGTACTTC. Protein: CASSEETSGGVYSYEQYF. This chain links TRBV6-1 with TRBJ2-5; 14 nucleotides align to TRBD2. The J call may be in error: the DNA end matches TRBJ2-7 better. Germline CDR1 is MNHNS and CDR2 is SASEGT. The CDR3 runs 18 residues.

The chain recombines TRBV7-9 with TRBJ1-1; D is undetermined. This CDR3 comprises 11 residues. The V gene's germline CDR1 is SEHNR and CDR2 FQNEAQ (reference sequence). Trimming left V 8 bases short and J 7 bases short, with 11 bases between. CDR3 residues: CASSFADEAFF. The CDR3 DNA reads TGTGCCAGCTCATTTGCCGATGAAGCTTTCTTT.

V and J are TRBV5-1 and TRBJ2-5; D unclear. The better agreement between TRBJ2-7 and the DNA end casts doubt on the J call. The CDR3 extends over 15 amino acids. Germline V CDR1 and CDR2: SGHRS, YFSETQ. The DNA of the CDR3 is TGCGCCAGCAGCTTGGACATGAGCAGCTCCTACGAGCAGTACTTC. This translates into CASSLDMSSSYEQYF.

This chain links TRBV7-6 with TRBJ1-6; no reliable D call. This CDR3 is 13 amino acids long. Looked up from germline, CDR1 is SGHVS and CDR2 is FNYEAQ. Trimming cost V 4 bases and J 3 bases, with 4 bases left between them. CDR3 sequence reads: CASSSDYNSPLHF. DNA of the CDR3: TGTGCCAGCAGCTCAGACTATAATTCACCCCTCCACTTT.

The gene calls are TRBV6-5 and TRBJ2-7, with D hard to call. CDR1 and CDR2 (germline): MNHEY, SVGAGI. The CDR3 spans 15 residues. Trimming removed 5 bases at V and 5 bases at J, with 19 bases between. Written as DNA, the CDR3 is TGTGCCAGCAGTGTCCTGGGCCCCGGACGAAACGAGCAGTACTTC. Translation gives CASSVLGPGRNEQYF.

The chain recombines TRBV5-1 with TRBJ2-3; D possibly corresponds to TRBD1 (5 bases). There are 15 residues in the CDR3. Deletions cut 4 bases from V and 6 bases from J, with 18 bases between. From germline, CDR1 is SGHRS and CDR2 YFSETQ. The CDR3 loop reads CASSLGDGAPDTQYF. The CDR3 DNA follows: TGCGCCAGCAGCCTTGGTGATGGGGCGCCCGATACGCAGTATTTT.

The CDR3 loop is CASSRNRMTSYEQYF. Here the CDR3 DNA reads TGTGCCAGCAGTAGAAACAGGATGACCTCCTACGAGCAGTACTTC. The rearrangement links TRBV6-1 to TRBJ2-7; tentatively, D is TRBD1 (5 bases). CDR3 size: 15 residues. V gave up 5 bases and J gave up 0 bases, with 14 bases separating them. Germline V gene lookup returns CDR1 MNHNS and CDR2 SASEGT.

This clone has just one count. The V gene is TRBV10-3, the J gene TRBJ2-5, with 12 bases aligning to TRBD2. CDR1 is ENHRY and CDR2 is SYGVKD in the germline V gene. This CDR3 spans 18 amino acids. With V trimmed by 0 bases and J by 5 bases, 10 bases remained unmatched. The CDR3 coding sequence is TGTGCCATCAGTGAGTCGACTAGCGGGGGACTCACCGCGGAGACCCAGTACTTC. Protein product: CAISESTSGGLTAETQYF.

This chain uses TRBV7-8 with TRBJ2-2, with 8 nucleotides matching TRBD2. Germline values: CDR1 SGHVS, CDR2 FQNEAQ. The CDR3 runs to 15 residues. The V gene end was trimmed by 8 bases and the J gene end by 5 bases; junction bases not matched to a gene: 10. The CDR3 region is CASSRAGVGTGELFF. In DNA, the CDR3 is TGTGCCAGCTCGCGAGCGGGGGTAGGAACCGGGGAGCTGTTTTTT. The full variable domain, in which reference TRBV7-8 and TRBJ2-2 provide the parts outside the CDR3, is GAGVSQSPRYKVAKRGQDVALRCDPISGHVSLFWYQQALGQGPEFLTYFQNEAQLDKSGLPSDRFFAERPEGSVSTLKIQRTQQEDSAVYLCASSRAGVGTGELFFGEGSRLTVL.

The chain uses TRBV28 and TRBJ1-5, with unresolved D. Germline lookup yields CDR1 MDHEN and CDR2 SYDVKM. V lost 3 bases to trimming and J lost 0 bases, with 24 bases between them. CDR3 size: 20 residues. In nucleotides, the CDR3 is TGTGCCAGCAGTTTCATTTATGGCAGTCGAACCGCCTATAGCAATCAGCCCCAGCATTTT. Amino acid sequence: CASSFIYGSRTAYSNQPQHF.

V usage is TRBV21-1 and J usage is TRBJ2-7; the table's D call of TRBD2 was not tested on the DNA. TRBV21-1 is classified as a pseudogene. The CDR3 has 20 residues. The CDR3 nucleotides are TGTGCCAGCAGCAAAGGCCCCGTTGATCAGGTGGGTAGCGCGGGGGTCGAGCAGTACTTC. Its translation: CASSKGPVDQVGSAGVEQYF.

The genes are TRBV2 and TRBJ1-5, with TRBD1 matching over 8 bases. From germline, CDR1 is SNHLY and CDR2 FYNNEI. Trimming removed 1 base from V and 1 base from J; junction bases left unmatched: 6. This CDR3 has 17 amino acids. CDR3 protein: CASSEGTGTGSNQPQHF. CDR3 DNA: TGTGCCAGCAGTGAAGGGACCGGGACAGGCAGCAATCAGCCCCAGCATTTT.

V usage is TRBV7-3 and J usage is TRBJ2-6; D gene ambiguous. The CDR3 spans 15 residues. Germline loops: CDR1 SGHTA, CDR2 FQGTGA. Trimming removed 5 bases at V and 0 bases at J, with 8 bases between. The CDR3 DNA is TGTGCCAGCAGCGCCGGATACTCTGGGGCCAACGTCCTGACTTTC. Translation: CASSAGYSGANVLTF.

This clone was seen just once. This sequence joins TRBV18 and TRBJ2-1, with D possibly TRBD1 on 6 matching bases. The CDR3 runs to 17 residues. The germline CDR1 and CDR2 sequences are KGHSH and LQKENI. The V end was cut by 0 bases, the J end by 5 bases, with 17 bases between. CDR3 sequence (DNA): TGTGCCAGCTCACCACCGGAACAGGGAAAGGGACACAATGAGCAGTTCTTC. It codes for CASSPPEQGKGHNEQFF.

CDR3 protein: CASSSLTGTERSTDTQYF. The CDR3, as DNA: TGTGCCAGTAGTAGCCTGACCGGGACGGAAAGGAGCACAGATACGCAGTATTTT. The chain employs TRBV19 and TRBJ2-3; the D call may be TRBD1 or TRBD2 (5 bases each). The V gene's germline CDR1 is LNHDA and CDR2 SQIVND (reference sequence). The CDR3 length is 18 residues. V was shortened by 4 bases and J by 0 bases, with 20 bases between the two germline ends.

V is TRBV14 and J is TRBJ1-6, with D possibly TRBD1 on 5 matching bases. The CDR3 totals 16 residues. V gave up 0 bases and J gave up 7 bases, with 13 bases separating them. Germline CDR1 and CDR2: SGHDN and FVKESK. In DNA, the CDR3 is TGTGCCAGCAGCCAAGAAGGGGCAGGCGGGAATTCACCCCTCCACTTT. Translation gives CASSQEGAGGNSPLHF.

This CDR3 is CASNNRDRRNEQFF. The DNA of the CDR3 is TGTGCCAGCAACAACCGGGACCGACGGAATGAGCAGTTCTTC. The chain links TRBV11-2 to TRBJ2-1, with D perhaps matching TRBD1 or TRBD2 (5 bases each). V lost 7 bases and J lost 7, with 17 bases in between. Germline CDR1 reads SGHAT; CDR2 reads FQNNGV. The CDR3 is 14 amino acids.

V is TRBV7-2 and J is TRBJ2-3; 7 bases fit TRBD1. Germline V gene data show CDR1 as SGHTA and CDR2 as FQGNSA. The length of the CDR3 is 13 residues. The ends lost 7 bases at V and 3 bases at J; junction bases unmatched: 4. CDR3 amino acids: CASKGARTDTQYF. CDR3 coding DNA: TGTGCCAGCAAGGGGGCCAGGACAGATACGCAGTATTTT.

The V gene is TRBV5-1, the J gene TRBJ2-5; 11 positions agree with TRBD1. The CDR3 has 13 amino acids. V lost 5 bases to trimming and J lost 5 bases; unmatched junction nucleotides: 2. The germline CDR1 and CDR2 sequences are SGHRS and YFSETQ. CDR3 nucleotide sequence: TGCGCCAGCAGGGGGACAGGGGGTGAGACCCAGTACTTC. Amino acids: CASRGTGGETQYF.

DNA of the CDR3: TGTGCCAGCACCCAAGACAGGGGGCGCGGAAAGGTCACTGAAGCTTTCTTT. Its translation: CASTQDRGRGKVTEAFF. The J gene is TRBJ1-1, the V gene TRBV28; the match to TRBD1 covers 10 bases. CDR3 size: 17 residues. Trimming cost V 7 bases and J 4 bases; bases outside gene matches: 15. CDR1 and CDR2 (germline): MDHEN, SYDVKM.

This chain joins TRBV10-1 and TRBJ2-5; D ambiguous. The germline gives CDR1 WNHNN, CDR2 SYGVQD (reference sequence). This CDR3 has 14 residues. V lost 0 bases to trimming and J lost 4 bases, with 9 bases between them. The CDR3 DNA reads TGCGCCAGCAGTGAGTCTGGAGCGACAGAGACCCAGTACTTC. Translated, it gives CASSESGATETQYF.

This rearrangement joins TRBV5-5 to TRBJ2-2, with unresolved D. CDR1 is SGHKS and CDR2 is YYEKEE in the germline V gene (reference sequence). V lost 1 base and J 2 bases, leaving 6 bases between the germline ends. The CDR3 runs 14 residues. The CDR3 sequence: CASSLTVNTGELFF. As DNA, the CDR3 is TGTGCCAGCAGCTTGACAGTCAACACCGGGGAGCTGTTTTTT.

This chain connects TRBV5-1 to TRBJ1-2; 8 nucleotides match TRBD1. CDR3 length equals 14 residues. Germline-derived CDR1 and CDR2 are SGHRS and YFSETQ. V dropped 4 bases and J dropped 3; count of bases not matched to a gene: 5. The CDR3 is CASSPRGQDYGYTF. In DNA, the CDR3 is TGCGCCAGCAGCCCGCGGGGACAGGACTATGGCTACACCTTC.